A single TCR beta chain is shown here with its context. Antigen specificity is unknown. PCR involved 60 Vbeta and 13 Jbeta primers. Original processing methods: The count from a later analysis was tens of millions of unique TCR beta chains, 9 million to 12 million of them shared. Libraries were prepared by immunoSEQ multiplex PCR; TCRdb keeps only in-frame clonotypes and omits some of them. V, J and clone size were drawn from that table, and D and trimming were deduced from the DNA. The sample data list about 120,000 clones. The CDR3 is 17 amino acids. Unmatched junction bases numbered 10, after V lost 10 bases and J lost 0 bases. The germline V gene encodes CDR1 MRHNA and CDR2 SNTAGT. This sample was taken from a study of cytomegalovirus exposure and HLA in healthy donors. Findings and limits, study-wide: TCR beta chain V- and J-gene trimming was linked, in a later analysis, to a missense variant in DCLRE1C. Evidence from a later analysis indicated that most CMV-associated TCR beta chains looked HLA-restricted.

The receptor comes from a woman in her 40s in good health and CMV-seropositive. This sequence joins TRBV6-4 and TRBJ2-3, with 13 nucleotides matching TRBD2. Sequencing was done on a sample of PBMCs. CDR3 DNA sequence: TGTGCCACCATAGGACTAGCGGGAGATCGGAGCACAGATACGCAGTATTTT. Amino acid sequence: CATIGLAGDRSTDTQYF.